This T cell receptor beta chain was sequenced for a study of cytomegalovirus exposure and HLA in healthy donors. The PCR contained 60 Vbeta and 13 Jbeta primers. Clones were sequenced by immunoSEQ multiplex PCR, and TCRdb holds only the in-frame ones, with some missing. In the table there are more than 80,000 clones, 65% to 75% of which are singletons. This CDR3 has 16 residues. The junction had 8 bases not matched to a gene; V was cut back by 0 bases and J by 2 bases. Looked up from germline, CDR1 is SGHRS and CDR2 is YFSETQ. The clonotype was recovered from a female donor in good health and CMV-seropositive. Sample: PBMCs. The J gene is TRBJ2-7, the V gene TRBV5-1, with 7 bases fitting TRBD2. The CDR3 reads CASSLAVFRGAYEQYF. CDR3 nucleotide sequence: TGCGCCAGCAGCTTGGCCGTATTTCGGGGGGCCTACGAGCAGTACTTC.